Shown below are 8 T cell receptor beta chains from a single sample sequenced in a study of early T cells in non-severe SARS-CoV-2 infection. TCRdb reprocessed the 5' RACE reads via MiXCR and lists one record per CDR3 protein. The data contain 25,000 to 40,000 distinct CDR3 sequences, about 4.3% of them singletons. The sequenced sample was whole blood. Source of these receptors: an adult who was a healthcare worker with PCR-confirmed SARS-CoV-2 infection or an uninfected control (not recorded which).

The V and J genes are TRBV7-2 and TRBJ2-7; D unclear. This CDR3 comprises 13 residues. Germline V gene sequence: CDR1 SGHTA, CDR2 FQGNSA. V was pared by 5 bases and J by 4 bases, with 12 bases between. In DNA, the CDR3 is TGTGCCAGCAGCACAAGGGCCAGATACGAGCAGTACTTC. This encodes CASSTRARYEQYF. Drawing the rest from reference TRBV7-2 and TRBJ2-7, the complete variable domain is GAGVSQSPSNKVTEKGKDVELRCDPISGHTALYWYRQSLGQGLEFLIYFQGNSAPDKSGLPSDRFSAERTGGSVSTLTIQRTQQEDSAVYLCASSTRARYEQYFGPGTRLTVT.

This clonotype was seen more than once but under ten times. The gene calls are TRBV3-1 and TRBJ2-1; tentatively, D is TRBD2 (6 bases). There are 14 residues in the CDR3. Germline values: CDR1 LGHDT, CDR2 YNNKEL (reference sequence). V was clipped by 1 base and J by 9 bases, with 13 bases between them. CDR3 sequence: CASSQGPGGFEQFF. CDR3 sequence (DNA): TGTGCCAGCAGCCAAGGTCCCGGGGGTTTTGAGCAGTTCTTC.

This clonotype was recorded at least ten times. The chain uses TRBV4-3 and TRBJ2-7; D remains ambiguous. Deletions cut 0 bases from V and 6 bases from J, with 24 bases between. Germline CDR1 reads LGHNA; CDR2 reads YSLEER. The CDR3 is 18 residues long. CDR3 loop: CASSQDPTSGNRQPEQYF. DNA of the CDR3: TGCGCCAGCAGCCAAGATCCCACCTCTGGCAACCGGCAACCCGAGCAGTACTTC.

This clonotype was detected many times. CDR3: CASSPRNRAVEQYF. CDR3 bases: TGTGCCAGCTCACCACGCAACAGGGCTGTCGAGCAGTACTTC. The V gene is TRBV18, the J gene TRBJ2-7, with D possibly TRBD1 on 6 matching bases. Germline-derived CDR1 and CDR2 are KGHSH and LQKENI. This CDR3 region has 14 residues. Between the trimmed V and J ends, which lost 1 base and 6 bases, there was a span of 13 bases.

The chain uses TRBV9 and TRBJ1-2; TRBD1 agrees at 9 bases. Trimming cost V 0 bases and J 8 bases; bases outside gene matches: 5. Germline V lookup: CDR1 SGDLS, CDR2 YYNGEE. This CDR3 spans 14 amino acids. The CDR3 spells CASSVAGTGSGYTF. CDR3 bases: TGTGCCAGCAGCGTAGCTGGGACAGGGAGCGGCTACACCTTC.

The table lists this clonotype with a few counts. This chain connects TRBV2 to TRBJ2-3; D perhaps matches TRBD2 (6 bases). The V end was cut by 7 bases, the J end by 1 base, with 9 bases between. This CDR3 comprises 13 residues. In germline, CDR1 is SNHLY, CDR2 FYNNEI. CDR3 in amino acids: CASMGGGTDTQYF. CDR3 in DNA: TGTGCCAGCATGGGCGGGGGCACAGATACGCAGTATTTT.

This clonotype was counted ten times or more. The chain combines TRBV2 with TRBJ2-2; D may be TRBD1 or TRBD2 (5 bases each). The CDR3 consists of 13 residues. CDR1 and CDR2 (germline): SNHLY, FYNNEI. V was clipped by 9 bases and J by 5 bases, with 13 bases between them. CDR3 region: CARGDLPTGELFF. The CDR3 region has the DNA TGTGCCAGGGGGGACCTCCCAACCGGGGAGCTGTTTTTT.

Ten or more counts support this clonotype. The chain couples TRBV20-1 to TRBJ2-3, with 12 bases aligning to TRBD2. The CDR3 is made up of 13 amino acids. Germline-derived CDR1 and CDR2 are DFQATT and SNEGSKA (reference sequence). The CDR3, as DNA: TGCAGCAAACTAGCGGGGGGCGAGGATACGCAGTATTTT. Its translation: CSKLAGGEDTQYF.